These 19 T cell receptor beta chains were sequenced from one sample in a study of technical replicates of blood from a few donors. Clones were read by immunoSEQ multiplex PCR, and TCRdb kept only the in-frame ones, dropping some. The data contain 68,000 or so clones, roughly nine tenths of them singletons. The sequenced material came from T cells isolated from PBMCs. These receptors were taken from a human donor in good health.

The chain is built from TRBV5-1 and TRBJ2-7; 12 bases map to TRBD1. Germline lookup yields CDR1 SGHRS and CDR2 YFSETQ. The CDR3 is 14 amino acids. The junction had 5 bases not matched to a gene; V was cut back by 4 bases and J by 6 bases. CDR3 protein: CASSLRDRGPEQYF. The CDR3 region has the DNA TGCGCCAGCAGCCTCCGGGACAGGGGGCCCGAGCAGTACTTC.

V is TRBV21-1 and J is TRBJ1-2; the DNA was not compared with TRBD1, the D call given in the table. TRBV21-1 is termed a pseudogene. The CDR3 consists of 14 residues. CDR3 in amino acids: CASSKGTGGYGYTF. The CDR3 nucleotides read TGTGCCAGCAGCAAAGGGACAGGGGGCTATGGCTACACCTTC.

The chain couples TRBV2 to TRBJ2-5, with 8 bases that match TRBD2. The CDR3 spans 14 residues. The V gene end was trimmed by 6 bases and the J gene end by 0 bases; junction bases not matched to a gene: 3. The germline gives CDR1 SNHLY, CDR2 FYNNEI. The CDR3 DNA sequence: TGTGCCAGCAGCTTAGCGGGGTACCAAGAGACCCAGTACTTC. Its protein is CASSLAGYQETQYF.

The rearrangement joins TRBV5-1 to TRBJ2-7; TRBD2 is a possible D gene (5 bases). The germline gives CDR1 SGHRS, CDR2 YFSETQ. The ends were cut back, 0 bases at V and 2 bases at J, with 9 bases in the middle. This CDR3 spans 14 amino acids. In nucleotides, the CDR3 is TGCGCCAGCAGCTTGGCCGGGATTCCCTACGAGCAGTACTTC. This sequence encodes CASSLAGIPYEQYF.

The V call is TRBV7-3, the J call TRBJ2-2; D is ambiguous. The CDR3 runs to 18 residues. Deletions cut 3 bases from V and 1 base from J, with 18 bases between. Germline V gives CDR1 SGHTA, CDR2 FQGTGA. The CDR3 coding sequence is TGTGCCAGCAGCTTTGCCCCGAGTCCGCAGGAGAACACCGGGGAGCTGTTTTTT. This sequence encodes CASSFAPSPQENTGELFF.

J is TRBJ2-1 and V is TRBV5-1; 8 bases map to TRBD1. The CDR3 totals 15 residues. Germline lookup yields CDR1 SGHRS and CDR2 YFSETQ. The junction had 12 bases not matched to a gene; V was cut back by 5 bases and J by 8 bases. CDR3 sequence (DNA): TGCGCCAGCAGAAGGGGCGGGACAGGTCTTGATGAGCAGTTCTTC. Translation: CASRRGGTGLDEQFF.

The rearrangement joins TRBV5-1 to TRBJ2-5; weak D call: TRBD2 (7 bases). Germline CDR1 reads SGHRS; CDR2 reads YFSETQ. There are 18 residues in the CDR3. Trimming shortened V by 2 bases and J by 5 bases, and 25 bases separated the two germline ends. The CDR3 DNA reads TGCGCCAGCAGCTTAGCGCCAGGGGAGGGTATTAGTCCGGAGACCCAGTACTTC. Residues: CASSLAPGEGISPETQYF. The entire variable domain, with the rest obtained from reference TRBV5-1 and TRBJ2-5, is as follows: KAGVTQTPRYLIKTRGQQVTLSCSPISGHRSVSWYQQTPGQGLQFLFEYFSETQRNKGNFPGRFSGRQFSNSRSEMNVSTLELGDSALYLCASSLAPGEGISPETQYFGPGTRLLVL.

The genes are TRBV12-5 and TRBJ1-2; weak D call: TRBD1 (6 bases). The germline gives CDR1 LGHNT, CDR2 FRNRAP. Between the trimmed V and J ends, which lost 2 bases and 2 bases, there was a span of 15 bases. The CDR3 length is 16 residues. CDR3 DNA: TGTGCTAGTGGTTTGAGGGTCGCGGGGGGCAACTATGGCTACACCTTC. This encodes CASGLRVAGGNYGYTF. Full variable domain (missing parts from reference TRBV12-5 and TRBJ1-2): DARVTQTPRHKVTEMGQEVTMRCQPILGHNTVFWYRQTMMQGLELLAYFRNRAPLDDSGMPKDRFSAEMPDATLATLKIQPSEPRDSAVYFCASGLRVAGGNYGYTFGSGTRLTVV.

The rearrangement joins TRBV19 to TRBJ2-7; 8 positions agree with TRBD1. After removal of 5 bases from V and 2 bases from J, the junction contained 5 bases not matched to a gene. This CDR3 has 14 residues. Germline CDR1 LNHDA, CDR2 SQIVND (reference sequence). CDR3 nucleotides: TGTGCCAGTAGTGACAGGGGAGGCGCCTACGAGCAGTACTTC. Translated, it gives CASSDRGGAYEQYF.

This chain uses TRBV9 with TRBJ2-3, with D maybe TRBD2 (5 bases). V was cut by 0 bases and J by 2 bases, with 10 bases left in between. This CDR3 is 15 amino acids long. From germline, CDR1 is SGDLS and CDR2 YYNGEE. The CDR3 DNA sequence: TGTGCCAGCAGCGTAGGGGCGGGTTCCACAGATACGCAGTATTTT. Protein sequence: CASSVGAGSTDTQYF.

This rearrangement joins TRBV28 to TRBJ2-7; possibly TRBD1 for D (6 bases). With 2 bases removed from V and 4 bases from J, the gap between germline ends came to 15 bases. This CDR3 is 15 amino acids long. Per germline, CDR1 MDHEN and CDR2 SYDVKM. The CDR3 bases are TGTGCCAGCAGTTTACAACCCAGGGGTAGGTACGAGCAGTACTTC. It is translated as CASSLQPRGRYEQYF.

The chain has TRBV6-6 and TRBJ2-3; weak D call: TRBD1 (6 bases). CDR3 length: 16 residues. Per the germline V gene, CDR1 is MNHNY and CDR2 is SVGAGI (reference sequence). The ends were cut back, 1 base at V and 3 bases at J, with 14 bases in the middle. The CDR3 sequence: CASSYWSGRGTDTQYF. CDR3 DNA: TGTGCCAGCAGTTACTGGTCAGGAAGGGGGACAGATACGCAGTATTTT.

The rearrangement links TRBV11-3 to TRBJ1-1; D ambiguous. The ends were cut back, 2 bases at V and 3 bases at J, with 7 bases in the middle. CDR1 and CDR2 (germline): SGHNT, YENEEA. The CDR3 extends over 13 amino acids. As DNA, the CDR3 is TGTGCCAGCAGCTTATTGGAGGACACTGAAGCTTTCTTT. Its translation: CASSLLEDTEAFF. Filled out from reference TRBV11-3 and TRBJ1-1, the complete variable domain reads EAGVVQSPRYKIIEKKQPVAFWCNPISGHNTLYWYLQNLGQGPELLIRYENEEAVDDSQLPKDRFSAERLKGVDSTLKIQPAELGDSAVYLCASSLLEDTEAFFGQGTRLTVV.

The chain carries TRBV7-9 and TRBJ2-3, with 7 bases matching TRBD2. V was clipped by 11 bases and J by 5 bases; unmatched bases: 10. CDR3 length equals 13 residues. The germline CDR1 and CDR2 sequences are SEHNR and FQNEAQ (reference sequence). DNA for the CDR3: TGTGCCGGCTTGGCGGGAGTGGGAGATACGCAGTATTTT. Translation: CAGLAGVGDTQYF. The whole variable domain, filled in from reference TRBV7-9 and TRBJ2-3, reads DTGVSQNPRHKITKRGQNVTFRCDPISEHNRLYWYRQTLGQGPEFLTYFQNEAQLEKSRLLSDRFSAERPKGSFSTLEIQRTEQGDSAMYLCAGLAGVGDTQYFGPGTRLTVL.

The chain carries TRBV4-1 and TRBJ2-7; 8 bases are shared with TRBD1. The CDR3 loop spans 14 amino acids. V dropped 3 bases and J dropped 5; count of bases not matched to a gene: 6. Germline V gene sequence: CDR1 MGHRA, CDR2 YSYEKL. CDR3 nucleotides: TGCGCCAGCAGCCAGGACAGGGAACTTGACGAGCAGTACTTC. It yields the protein CASSQDRELDEQYF.

The CDR3: CASSQEALAGTGELFF. The CDR3, as DNA: TGCGCCAGCAGCCAAGAAGCCCTAGCGGGAACCGGGGAGCTGTTTTTT. V and J are TRBV4-3 and TRBJ2-2; TRBD2 matches 9 bases. Germline assignment: CDR1 LGHNA and CDR2 YSLEER. V gave up 0 bases and J gave up 5 bases; unmatched junction bases: 4. The CDR3 spans 16 residues.

This sequence joins TRBV30 and TRBJ2-7; no definite D call. Germline CDR1 and CDR2: GTSNPN and SVGIG (reference sequence). V lost 0 bases to trimming and J lost 3 bases, with 3 bases between them. The CDR3 has 11 amino acids. The CDR3 loop is CAWSVLYEQYF. CDR3 bases: TGTGCCTGGAGTGTACTCTACGAGCAGTACTTC.

This chain joins TRBV6-1 and TRBJ1-2; a possible D gene is TRBD1 (5 bases). The V end lost 7 bases, the J end lost 5 bases, and 14 bases lay between the germline ends. Germline V lookup: CDR1 MNHNS, CDR2 SASEGT. The CDR3 spans 13 residues. Here the CDR3 DNA reads TGTGCCAGCAAGACAGAGAACAGTTATGGCTACACCTTC. Translating it yields CASKTENSYGYTF.

This clone occurred once. The J gene is TRBJ2-1, the V gene TRBV7-2, with D possibly TRBD2 on 6 matching bases. V was clipped by 5 bases and J by 0 bases, with 11 bases between them. CDR3 size: 15 residues. Germline CDR1 and CDR2: SGHTA and FQGNSA. CDR3 coding DNA: TGTGCCAGCAGCCCTAGCGCAAGCTCCTACAATGAGCAGTTCTTC. Amino acids: CASSPSASSYNEQFF.